Each of the 9 T cell receptor beta chains below was sequenced from the same sample in a study of tumor-infiltrating lymphocytes in primary liver carcinoma. The input was around 530 ng total RNA; TCR beta cDNA was made from it with a constant-region primer. What produced the TCR beta libraries was three nested multiplex PCR rounds using slightly modified ARM-PCR. Rounds one and two of PCR, each of roughly 10 cycles, were primed with TRBV1-TRBV30 forward primers and a C-beta reverse primer. TCRdb called the multiplex PCR reads again in MiXCR, with one record for every CDR3 protein. The table has 100,000 to 150,000 distinct CDR3 sequences, 64% seen once. Co-extraction of RNA and DNA was performed on roughly 20-31 mg of unsorted bulk tissue. Sequencing was carried out using liver tumor tissue from sampling region 3. Subset noted: tumor region T3, left-lateral pole. The receptors shown here come from a woman aged 60-70 years with primary liver carcinoma and hepatitis B virus infection.

Worth noting for this clonotype: With a much larger clone just one base away, this may be a read error. This sequence joins TRBV5-5 and TRBJ2-3; D gene uncertain. This CDR3 has 15 amino acids. In germline, CDR1 is SGHKS, CDR2 YYEKEE (reference sequence). CDR3 protein: CTSSTAGVATDTQYF. CDR3 nucleotide sequence: TGTACCAGCAGTACCGCTGGGGTAGCCACAGATACGCAGTATTTT.

The chain employs TRBV18 and TRBJ2-7; D may be TRBD1 (6 bases). V shed 6 bases and J shed 4 bases, with 16 bases lying between them. The CDR3 is 14 residues long. Germline V CDR1 and CDR2: KGHSH, LQKENI. CDR3 sequence reads: CASSGRQDFYEQYF. The CDR3 DNA is TGTGCCAGCTCGGGAAGACAGGACTTTTACGAGCAGTACTTC.

This clonotype occurred once. This clone may be a read error of a much larger clone one base away. This chain uses TRBV12-3 or TRBV12-4 with TRBJ1-1; D is unclear. This CDR3 contains 14 residues. V was trimmed by 6 bases and J by 2 bases, leaving 13 bases between them. The DNA for the CDR3 is TGTGCCAGCAGGAGTAGAGCCATAAACACTGAAGCTTTCTTT. This sequence encodes CASRSRAINTEAFF.

The chain uses TRBV30 and TRBJ2-3; D assignment may be TRBD1 or TRBD2 (5 bases each). The V end was cut by 5 bases, the J end by 4 bases, with 16 bases between. Germline CDR1 GTSNPN, CDR2 SVGIG (reference sequence). The CDR3 runs 14 residues. The CDR3 nucleotides are TGTGCCTGGGATACAGGACTCAGCGCAGATACGCAGTATTTT. Protein sequence: CAWDTGLSADTQYF.

There are a few counts of this clonotype. V gene TRBV7-9 combines with J gene TRBJ1-5; 9 bases line up with TRBD1. The junction had 4 bases not matched to a gene; V was cut back by 5 bases and J by 2 bases. The CDR3 runs to 15 residues. Germline assignment: CDR1 SEHNR and CDR2 FQNEAQ (reference sequence). The CDR3 reads CASSPTGGGNQPQHF. The CDR3 coding sequence is TGTGCCAGCAGCCCTACAGGGGGCGGCAATCAGCCCCAGCATTTT.

This clonotype was seen many times. V usage is TRBV12-3 or TRBV12-4 and J usage is TRBJ2-3, with 16 bases lining up with TRBD2. This CDR3 is built from 18 residues. With V trimmed by 6 bases and J by 0 bases, 6 bases remained unmatched. The CDR3 here is CASRDGTSGRGSTDTQYF. CDR3 DNA: TGTGCCAGCAGGGATGGGACTAGCGGGAGGGGGAGCACAGATACGCAGTATTTT.

A word on this clonotype: The junction does not match germline at one end; this may be a read error. The V gene is TRBV29-1, the J gene TRBJ2-2, with D perhaps matching TRBD1 (6 bases). Germline lookup yields CDR1 SQVTM and CDR2 ANQGSEA. CDR3 length: 14 residues. The CDR3: CSVTGLVNTGELLF. CDR3 DNA sequence: TGCAGCGTCACAGGGTTGGTGAACACCGGGGAGCTGCTTTTT.

This clonotype was seen only a few times. V usage is TRBV7-3 and J usage is TRBJ1-1; no clear D gene. Germline CDR1 SGHTA, CDR2 FQGTGA. V lost 0 bases, J lost 4 bases, and 15 bases lay in between. The length of the CDR3 is 16 residues. The DNA for the CDR3 is TGTGCCAGCAGCTTAACGTCCGGGCAAGGGAGCACTGAAGCTTTCTTT. Amino acids: CASSLTSGQGSTEAFF.

This clonotype was counted a few times. CDR3 amino acids: CASSPPTAGEYGYTF. CDR3 nucleotides: TGTGCCAGCTCGCCCCCCACGGCAGGGGAGTATGGCTACACCTTC. The chain is built from TRBV18 and TRBJ1-2, with D tentatively TRBD1 (6 bases). Germline V CDR1 and CDR2: KGHSH, LQKENI. Trimming pared 6 bases from V and 5 bases from J, leaving 19 bases between. This CDR3 has 15 amino acids.